Below, 17 T cell receptor beta chains from the same sample are listed, as sequenced in a study of T cell repertoires in cytomegalovirus infection. TCRdb redid the calling of the reads with MiXCR, one entry per CDR3 protein. Among roughly 730,000 distinct CDR3 sequences listed, roughly a third were seen once. Their recognized antigens are unknown. The sequences come from cultured PBMCs, collected from culture after CMV antigen stimulation. The receptors come from a human donor in good health (CMV status not recorded). Some clones in this sample may be carry-over from other donors' samples.

This clonotype was picked up a small number of times. This chain connects TRBV6-6 to TRBJ2-5, with a weak D call TRBD2 (6 bases). The V gene lost 8 bases and the J gene lost 0 bases, with 13 bases spanning the gap. Germline values: CDR1 MNHNY, CDR2 SVGAGI (reference sequence). This CDR3 region has 14 residues. CDR3 protein: CASGPGVYQETQYF. CDR3 bases: TGTGCCAGCGGCCCGGGGGTGTACCAAGAGACCCAGTACTTC.

The chain is built from TRBV7-2 and TRBJ1-1; possibly TRBD1 for D (5 bases). This CDR3 has 13 residues. Looked up from germline, CDR1 is SGHTA and CDR2 is FQGNSA. The V end lost 3 bases, the J end lost 10 bases, and 15 bases lay between the germline ends. CDR3 nucleotides: TGTGCCAGCAGCTTCCAAGGGGTGGGTCGAGCTTTCTTT. It encodes CASSFQGVGRAFF.

This clonotype was detected once. The chain joins TRBV6-6 to TRBJ1-1, with a possible D match to TRBD1 (5 bases). Trimming took 6 bases from V and 3 from J, leaving 14 bases between them. The CDR3 runs 14 residues. Germline lookup yields CDR1 MNHNY and CDR2 SVGAGI (reference sequence). The CDR3 reads CASSRRATDTEAFF. The CDR3 DNA is TGTGCCAGCAGCCGCAGGGCAACAGACACTGAAGCTTTCTTT.

This clonotype was observed a few times. The V and J genes are TRBV6-5 and TRBJ1-1; 10 nucleotides line up with TRBD1. Trimming at V came to 7 bases and at J to 12 bases, leaving 11 bases not matched to a gene. This CDR3 comprises 13 residues. Germline V gene lookup returns CDR1 MNHEY and CDR2 SVGAGI. This CDR3 is CASTTPGTGVPFF. The CDR3 coding sequence is TGTGCCAGCACCACACCCGGGACAGGGGTACCTTTCTTT.

The CDR3 here is CASSLRYRGDSTEAFF. The CDR3 DNA is TGTGCCAGCAGCCTCCGGTACAGGGGCGACTCCACTGAAGCTTTCTTT. The genes are TRBV4-2 and TRBJ1-1; 7 bases align to TRBD1. The CDR3 extends over 16 amino acids. CDR1 LGHNA and CDR2 YNFKEQ come from the germline V gene. V trimming: 4 bases; J trimming: 4 bases; junction bases outside the gene matches: 12.

The chain links TRBV7-8 to TRBJ1-6; D is perhaps TRBD1 (6 bases). The length of the CDR3 is 17 residues. Germline lookup yields CDR1 SGHVS and CDR2 FQNEAQ. V was clipped by 4 bases and J by 2 bases, with 15 bases between them. CDR3 sequence reads: CASSSNRVSPYNSPLHF. In DNA form, the CDR3 reads TGTGCCAGCAGCTCCAACAGGGTTTCGCCCTATAATTCACCCCTCCACTTT. The full variable domain, in which reference TRBV7-8 and TRBJ1-6 provide the parts outside the CDR3, is GAGVSQSPRYKVAKRGQDVALRCDPISGHVSLFWYQQALGQGPEFLTYFQNEAQLDKSGLPSDRFFAERPEGSVSTLKIQRTQQEDSAVYLCASSSNRVSPYNSPLHFGNGTRLTVT.

The V gene is TRBV4-3, the J gene TRBJ2-3; TRBD1 might be the D (5 bases). The CDR3 is 15 amino acids. V lost 0 bases to trimming and J lost 5 bases, with 12 bases between them. CDR1 and CDR2 (germline): LGHNA, YSLEER. CDR3 in DNA: TGCGCCAGCAGCCAAGACCCCAGGGATGGAGATACGCAGTATTTT. Protein: CASSQDPRDGDTQYF.

The V and J genes are TRBV19 and TRBJ1-3; unclear D gene. This CDR3 has 14 residues. Germline V lookup: CDR1 LNHDA, CDR2 SQIVND (reference sequence). V lost 5 bases to trimming and J lost 13 bases, with 21 bases between them. As DNA, the CDR3 is TGTGCCAGTAGTCCGGGGATCCCAGTACCGCTAATATATTTT. Translated: CASSPGIPVPLIYF.

The rearrangement links TRBV11-2 to TRBJ2-1; 8 bases match TRBD2. Germline V gene sequence: CDR1 SGHAT, CDR2 FQNNGV. The V and J ends lost 3 bases and 8 bases, in that order; junction bases with no gene match: 6. The CDR3 is made up of 14 amino acids. CDR3 nucleotide sequence: TGTGCCAGCAGCTTGCGGGGGGCGTGGGATGAGCAGTTCTTC. It translates to CASSLRGAWDEQFF.

This clonotype was seen a handful of times. V gene TRBV7-2 combines with J gene TRBJ2-3; D unresolved. With 8 bases removed from V and 5 bases from J, the gap between germline ends came to 14 bases. The CDR3 spans 13 residues. The germline gives CDR1 SGHTA, CDR2 FQGNSA. CDR3 DNA: TGTGCCAGCGAACGAAGGGCCGGAGATACGCAGTATTTT. Translated: CASERRAGDTQYF.

The sample holds a few counts of this clonotype. The chain links TRBV12-3 or TRBV12-4 to TRBJ2-5; 8 positions agree with TRBD2. V shed 6 bases, J shed 5 bases, and the junction held 5 bases outside the gene matches. The CDR3 runs 13 residues. In DNA form, the CDR3 reads TGTGCCAGCAGATCGGGGGGGCGGGAGACCCAGTACTTC. Its translation: CASRSGGRETQYF.

J is TRBJ2-1 and V is TRBV6-6; 7 bases are a match to TRBD1. This CDR3 comprises 14 residues. J lost 13 bases, V lost 10 bases, and 19 bases had no gene match. Looked up from germline, CDR1 is MNHNY and CDR2 is SVGAGI (reference sequence). CDR3 region: CATKTGSQADTQFF. As DNA, the CDR3 is TGTGCCACCAAGACAGGGTCCCAAGCAGATACCCAGTTCTTC.

This clonotype has just a few counts. The chain uses TRBV7-2 and TRBJ1-1, with 7 positions matching TRBD1. This CDR3 spans 12 amino acids. With 6 bases clipped from V and 8 bases from J, the junction kept 6 bases outside the gene matches. CDR1 is SGHTA, CDR2 FQGNSA, per germline. CDR3 nucleotide sequence: TGTGCCAGCAGTACCGGGACAGCAGAAGCTTTCTTT. Encoded protein: CASSTGTAEAFF.

This clonotype has a handful of counts. The chain employs TRBV7-2 and TRBJ1-1, with 8 bases that match TRBD1. The CDR3 totals 14 residues. Germline CDR1 is SGHTA and CDR2 is FQGNSA. The junction had 3 bases not matched to a gene; V was cut back by 2 bases and J by 4 bases. In DNA, the CDR3 is TGTGCCAGCAGCTTACGGGGGACAGGCACTGAAGCTTTCTTT. Translation: CASSLRGTGTEAFF.

The J gene is TRBJ1-4, the V gene TRBV2; 7 bases line up with TRBD1. The CDR3 totals 12 residues. Trimming cost V 6 bases and J 5 bases; bases outside gene matches: 0. From germline, CDR1 is SNHLY and CDR2 FYNNEI. CDR3 DNA: TGTGCCAGCAGCAGGGGGAATGAAAAACTGTTTTTT. Translating gives CASSRGNEKLFF.

In its sample, this clonotype was seen many times. The V and J genes are TRBV7-2 and TRBJ1-1; D is ambiguous. Germline V gene lookup returns CDR1 SGHTA and CDR2 FQGNSA. The CDR3 contains 14 residues. Trimming removed 0 bases from V and 5 bases from J, with 10 bases in between. The CDR3 coding sequence is TGTGCCAGCAGCTTAGCGGGCAGTTTAACTGAAGCTTTCTTT. It specifies CASSLAGSLTEAFF.

This clonotype has just a few counts. The chain couples TRBV7-9 to TRBJ2-7; 8 positions agree with TRBD1. J lost 0 bases, V lost 5 bases, and 6 bases had no gene match. In germline, CDR1 is SEHNR, CDR2 FQNEAQ (reference sequence). This CDR3 is 15 amino acids long. The CDR3 loop is CASSDTGTGSYEQYF. CDR3 coding DNA: TGTGCCAGCAGCGACACCGGGACAGGCTCCTACGAGCAGTACTTC.